These 16 T cell receptor beta chains share one sample of origin, sequenced in a study of graft-versus-host responses after intestinal transplantation. This table comes from immunoSEQ multiplex PCR, and its TCRdb copy is limited to in-frame clones, with some not included. Found here are about 59,000 clones, around 93% of them singletons; the top ten hold around 0.4%. For these receptors, no antigen is known. Sequenced material: unstimulated CD4+ T cells sorted from spleen or lymph node cells, taken before transplant. The receptor set was obtained from a human donor who was the organ donor for an intestinal transplant.

The chain links TRBV28 to TRBJ1-5; TRBD1 aligns across 7 bases. V lost 4 bases, J lost 6 bases, and 3 bases stayed unmatched. There are 13 residues in the CDR3. The germline CDR1 and CDR2 sequences are MDHEN and SYDVKM. The CDR3 nucleotides are TGTGCCAGCAGTTCGACAGGGCGTCAGCCCCAGCATTTT. Translating it yields CASSSTGRQPQHF.

The rearrangement joins TRBV5-4 to TRBJ1-1, with D unclear. Germline-derived CDR1 and CDR2 are SGHNT and YYREEE (reference sequence). The CDR3 has 15 residues. The ends were cut back, 2 bases at V and 1 base at J, with 12 bases in the middle. The chain's CDR3 is CASSLGPPRNTEAFF. As DNA, the CDR3 is TGTGCCAGCAGCTTAGGCCCCCCCAGGAACACTGAAGCTTTCTTT.

The CDR3 region is CASSPGTGGHEQYF. CDR3 nucleotides: TGTGCCAGCTCACCAGGGACAGGGGGACACGAGCAGTACTTC. The J gene is TRBJ2-5, the V gene TRBV18; 11 bases match TRBD1. The J call may be mistaken, given a closer DNA end match to TRBJ2-7. Germline values: CDR1 KGHSH, CDR2 LQKENI. This CDR3 is 14 amino acids long.

A few counts support this clone. The rearrangement joins TRBV7-6 to TRBJ2-7, with a possible D match to TRBD1 (6 bases). CDR1 is SGHVS and CDR2 is FNYEAQ in the germline V gene. This CDR3 region has 12 residues. Trimming left V 2 bases short and J 4 bases short, with 6 bases between. The CDR3 reads CASSLTGYEQYF. Here the CDR3 DNA reads TGTGCCAGCAGCTTAACAGGGTACGAGCAGTACTTC. The full variable domain, completed using reference TRBV7-6 and TRBJ2-7, is GAGVSQSPRYKVTKRGQDVALRCDPISGHVSLYWYRQALGQGPEFLTYFNYEAQQDKSGLPNDRFSAERPEGSISTLTIQRTEQRDSAMYRCASSLTGYEQYFGPGTRLTVT.

The chain employs TRBV6-1 and TRBJ2-7, with TRBD1 as a possible D gene (5 bases). Germline loops: CDR1 MNHNS, CDR2 SASEGT. This CDR3 contains 12 residues. Between the trimmed V and J ends, which lost 6 bases and 3 bases, there was a span of 9 bases. DNA for the CDR3: TGTGCCAGCAGACCCGACAGCTACGAGCAGTACTTC. It yields the protein CASRPDSYEQYF.

This clone was detected only once. Different DNA sequences within this sample yield the same CDR3. V is TRBV5-1 and J is TRBJ1-1, with 7 bases lining up with TRBD1. Germline CDR1 is SGHRS and CDR2 is YFSETQ. This CDR3 has 13 residues. The junction had 6 bases not matched to a gene; V was cut back by 4 bases and J by 6 bases. DNA of the CDR3: TGCGCCAGCAGCCGAACAGGGGAAGCTGAAGCTTTCTTT. Translation gives CASSRTGEAEAFF.

The CDR3 loop is CASSHYKENTGELFF. In nucleotides, the CDR3 is TGTGCCAGCAGCCATTACAAGGAGAACACCGGGGAGCTGTTTTTT. V and J are TRBV7-2 and TRBJ2-2; the D is unclear. Trimming removed 5 bases at V and 1 base at J, with 11 bases between. This CDR3 comprises 15 residues. The germline CDR1 and CDR2 sequences are SGHTA and FQGNSA.

This chain links TRBV4-1 with TRBJ1-5; D not resolved. The CDR3 consists of 15 residues. V gave up 0 bases and J gave up 3 bases, with 9 bases separating them. From germline, CDR1 is MGHRA and CDR2 YSYEKL. The CDR3 DNA reads TGCGCCAGCAGCCAAGAAGGCCCCGCCAATCAGCCCCAGCATTTT. Its translation is CASSQEGPANQPQHF.

The chain uses TRBV6-1 and TRBJ2-6; TRBD1 matches 7 bases. The CDR3 covers 15 residues. Trimming at V came to 5 bases and at J to 4 bases, leaving 5 bases not matched to a gene. Germline-derived CDR1 and CDR2 are MNHNS and SASEGT. The CDR3 sequence: CASSPTGAGANVLTF. CDR3 nucleotides: TGTGCCAGCAGTCCCACAGGGGCCGGGGCCAACGTCCTGACTTTC.

The V call is TRBV19, the J call TRBJ1-3; D is unclear. CDR1 is LNHDA and CDR2 is SQIVND in the germline V gene (reference sequence). The CDR3 has 16 residues. V was trimmed by 7 bases and J by 0 bases, leaving 16 bases between them. DNA of the CDR3: TGTGCCAGTACAGACCGTCCTTTGAGCTCTGGAAACACCATATATTTT. It is translated as CASTDRPLSSGNTIYF.

Here the CDR3 DNA reads TGTGCCAGCATTAAAACTAGCGGGACTAGCACAGATACGCAGTATTTT. The encoded protein is CASIKTSGTSTDTQYF. V usage is TRBV6-4 and J usage is TRBJ2-3; TRBD2 matches 10 bases. The junction had 7 bases not matched to a gene; V was cut back by 7 bases and J by 0 bases. The CDR3 spans 16 residues. Germline CDR1 and CDR2: MRHNA and SNTAGT.

The V gene is TRBV7-2, the J gene TRBJ2-6; D possibly corresponds to TRBD1 (6 bases). The ends were cut back, 6 bases at V and 0 bases at J, with 12 bases in the middle. There are 16 residues in the CDR3. In germline, CDR1 is SGHTA, CDR2 FQGNSA. CDR3 amino acids: CASREAGVSGANVLTF. CDR3 in DNA: TGTGCCAGCAGAGAAGCAGGGGTCTCTGGGGCCAACGTCCTGACTTTC.

The V gene is TRBV7-9, the J gene TRBJ2-7; 9 bases line up with TRBD2. CDR1 is SEHNR, CDR2 FQNEAQ, per germline (reference sequence). The CDR3 extends over 17 amino acids. The V segment lost 0 bases and the J segment 0 bases; nucleotides outside the gene matches: 6. The CDR3 protein is CASSLASGGHFSYEQYF. The CDR3 bases are TGTGCCAGCAGCTTAGCTAGCGGGGGACATTTCTCCTACGAGCAGTACTTC.

The chain is built from TRBV5-1 and TRBJ2-3; D is unclear. Trimming left V 0 bases short and J 2 bases short, with 7 bases between. The CDR3 totals 14 residues. Germline-derived CDR1 and CDR2 are SGHRS and YFSETQ. CDR3 amino acids: CASSLEGLTDTQYF. CDR3 nucleotides: TGCGCCAGCAGCTTGGAAGGGCTCACAGATACGCAGTATTTT.

V gene TRBV15 combines with J gene TRBJ2-3; 11 nucleotides agree with TRBD2. V shed 4 bases and J 4 bases; nucleotides not matched to a gene: 16. CDR1 is LNHNV, CDR2 YYDKDF, per germline (reference sequence). CDR3 length: 19 residues. This chain's CDR3 is CATSTYNPLAGGVADTQYF. The CDR3 nucleotides are TGTGCCACCAGCACTTATAACCCTCTAGCGGGGGGTGTGGCAGATACGCAGTATTTT.

The J gene is TRBJ1-1, the V gene TRBV10-3; D remains unclear. V shed 4 bases and J shed 1 base, with 7 bases lying between them. Per germline, CDR1 ENHRY and CDR2 SYGVKD. The CDR3 is 13 amino acids. This chain's CDR3 is CAISGRENTEAFF. CDR3 nucleotide sequence: TGTGCCATCAGTGGTCGGGAGAACACTGAAGCTTTCTTT.